This T cell receptor (beta chain) was observed in a study of response to subunit inactivated influenza vaccine. CDR1 is MDHEN and CDR2 is SYDVKM in the germline V gene. The length of the CDR3 is 16 residues. Trimming cost V 5 bases and J 7 bases; bases outside gene matches: 13. TCRdb fed the RT-PCR reads into MiXCR, producing one record per CDR3 protein. Found here are about 620,000 distinct CDR3 sequences, around 10% of them singletons; the top ten hold approximately 11%. This same sample was also part of a study on T cells expressing NK-cell markers. Per that paper: The TCR beta cDNA came from 5'RACE template switching with UMIs. Out of eight donors sequenced, seven tested HCMV-seropositive and the remaining one seronegative.

The TCR originated in a man aged 50-60 years who received an inactivated influenza vaccine. The sample was PBMCs from blood, taken on the day of vaccination. The V gene is TRBV28, the J gene TRBJ2-7; 11 bases fit TRBD1. The CDR3 loop reads CASSIPRTGGLSEQYF. The CDR3 DNA is TGTGCCAGCAGTATCCCAAGGACAGGGGGCTTATCGGAGCAGTACTTC.